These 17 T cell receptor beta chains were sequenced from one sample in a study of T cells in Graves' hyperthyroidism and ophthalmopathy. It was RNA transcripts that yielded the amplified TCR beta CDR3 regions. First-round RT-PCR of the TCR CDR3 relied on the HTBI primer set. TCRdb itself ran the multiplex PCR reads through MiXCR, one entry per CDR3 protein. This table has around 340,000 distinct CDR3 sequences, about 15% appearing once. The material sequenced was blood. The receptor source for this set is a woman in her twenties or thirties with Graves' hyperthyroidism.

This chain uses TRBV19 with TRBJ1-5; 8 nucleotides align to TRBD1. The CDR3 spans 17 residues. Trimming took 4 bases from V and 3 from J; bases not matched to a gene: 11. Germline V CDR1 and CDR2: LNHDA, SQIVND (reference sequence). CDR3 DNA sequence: TGTGCCAGTAGTAGTGGGACAGGCAACCTCAACAATCAGCCCCAGCATTTT. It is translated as CASSSGTGNLNNQPQHF.

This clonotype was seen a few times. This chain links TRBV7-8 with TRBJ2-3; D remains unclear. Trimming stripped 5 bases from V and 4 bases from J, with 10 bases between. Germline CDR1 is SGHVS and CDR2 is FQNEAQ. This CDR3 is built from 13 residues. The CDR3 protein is CASSPGQADTQYF. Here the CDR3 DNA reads TGTGCCAGCAGCCCCGGGCAGGCAGATACGCAGTATTTT. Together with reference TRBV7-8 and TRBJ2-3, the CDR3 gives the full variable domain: GAGVSQSPRYKVAKRGQDVALRCDPISGHVSLFWYQQALGQGPEFLTYFQNEAQLDKSGLPSDRFFAERPEGSVSTLKIQRTQQEDSAVYLCASSPGQADTQYFGPGTRLTVL.

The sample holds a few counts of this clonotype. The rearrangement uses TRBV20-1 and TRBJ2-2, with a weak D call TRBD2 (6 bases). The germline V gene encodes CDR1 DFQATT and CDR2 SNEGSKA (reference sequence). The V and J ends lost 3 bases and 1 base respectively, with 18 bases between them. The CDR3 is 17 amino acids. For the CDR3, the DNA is TGCAGTGCTAGGTGGCCGGCCGGGACTCAGAACACCGGGGAGCTGTTTTTT. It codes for CSARWPAGTQNTGELFF.

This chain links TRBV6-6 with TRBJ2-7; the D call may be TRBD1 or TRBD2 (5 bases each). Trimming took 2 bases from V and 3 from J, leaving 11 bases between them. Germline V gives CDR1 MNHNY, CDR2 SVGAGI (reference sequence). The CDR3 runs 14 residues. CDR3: CASSYQGVGYEQYF. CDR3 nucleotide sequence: TGTGCCAGCAGTTACCAGGGAGTGGGCTACGAGCAGTACTTC.

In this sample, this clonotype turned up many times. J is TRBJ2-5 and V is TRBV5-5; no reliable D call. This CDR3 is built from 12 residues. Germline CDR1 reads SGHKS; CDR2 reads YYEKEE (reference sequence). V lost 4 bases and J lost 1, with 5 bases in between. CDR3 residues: CASSLPQETQYF. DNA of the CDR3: TGTGCCAGCAGCCTCCCCCAAGAGACCCAGTACTTC.

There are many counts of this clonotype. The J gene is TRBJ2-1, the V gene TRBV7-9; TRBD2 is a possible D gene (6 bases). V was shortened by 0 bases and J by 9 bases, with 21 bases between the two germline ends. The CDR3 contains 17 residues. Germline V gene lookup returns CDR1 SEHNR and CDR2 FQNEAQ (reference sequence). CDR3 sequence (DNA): TGTGCCAGCAGCTTAGCTCAGGGAGGCCGGCATCTAAGTGAGCAGTTCTTC. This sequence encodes CASSLAQGGRHLSEQFF.

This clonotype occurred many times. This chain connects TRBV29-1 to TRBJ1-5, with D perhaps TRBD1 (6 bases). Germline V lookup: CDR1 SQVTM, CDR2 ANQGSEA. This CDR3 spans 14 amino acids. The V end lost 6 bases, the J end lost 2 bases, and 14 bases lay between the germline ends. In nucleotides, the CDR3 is TGCAGCGTGGCCGTGGGGGCCGGCAATCAGCCCCAGCATTTT. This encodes CSVAVGAGNQPQHF.

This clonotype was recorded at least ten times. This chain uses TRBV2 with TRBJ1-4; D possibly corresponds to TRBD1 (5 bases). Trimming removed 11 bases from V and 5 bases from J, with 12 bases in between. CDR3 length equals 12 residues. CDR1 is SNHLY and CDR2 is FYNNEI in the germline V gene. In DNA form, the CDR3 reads TGTGCCTTCCAACAGGAAAATGAAAAACTGTTTTTT. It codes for CAFQQENEKLFF.

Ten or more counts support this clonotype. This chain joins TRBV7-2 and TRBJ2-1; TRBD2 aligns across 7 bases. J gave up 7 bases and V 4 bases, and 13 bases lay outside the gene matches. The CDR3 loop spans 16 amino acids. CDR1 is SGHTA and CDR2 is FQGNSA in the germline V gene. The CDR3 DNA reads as TGTGCCAGCAGCTCCGGGACTACACTTACGGGAAATGAGCAGTTCTTC. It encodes CASSSGTTLTGNEQFF.

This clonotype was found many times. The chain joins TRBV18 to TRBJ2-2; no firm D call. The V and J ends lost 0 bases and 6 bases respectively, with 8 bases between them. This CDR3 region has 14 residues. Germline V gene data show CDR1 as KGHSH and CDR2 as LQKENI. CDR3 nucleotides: TGTGCCAGCTCACCACCTTCTAGACCCGGGGAGCTGTTTTTT. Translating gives CASSPPSRPGELFF. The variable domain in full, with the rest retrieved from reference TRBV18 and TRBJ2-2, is NAGVMQNPRHLVRRRGQEARLRCSPMKGHSHVYWYRQLPEEGLKFMVYLQKENIIDESGMPKERFSAEFPKEGPSILRIQQVVRGDSAAYFCASSPPSRPGELFFGEGSRLTVL.

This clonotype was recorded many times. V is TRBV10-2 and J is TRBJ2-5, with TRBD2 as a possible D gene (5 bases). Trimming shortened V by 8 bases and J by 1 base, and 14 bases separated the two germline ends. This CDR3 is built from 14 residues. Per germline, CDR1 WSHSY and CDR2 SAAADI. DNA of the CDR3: TGCGCCAGCGGAGGACTTTCCCTCCAAGAGACCCAGTACTTC. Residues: CASGGLSLQETQYF.

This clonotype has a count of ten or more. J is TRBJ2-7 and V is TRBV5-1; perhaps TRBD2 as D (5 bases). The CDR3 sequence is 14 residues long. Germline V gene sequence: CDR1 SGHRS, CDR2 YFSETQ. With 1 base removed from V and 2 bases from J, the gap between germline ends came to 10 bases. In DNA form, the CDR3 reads TGCGCCAGCAGCTTGATAGCGCAAACCTACGAGCAGTACTTC. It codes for CASSLIAQTYEQYF.

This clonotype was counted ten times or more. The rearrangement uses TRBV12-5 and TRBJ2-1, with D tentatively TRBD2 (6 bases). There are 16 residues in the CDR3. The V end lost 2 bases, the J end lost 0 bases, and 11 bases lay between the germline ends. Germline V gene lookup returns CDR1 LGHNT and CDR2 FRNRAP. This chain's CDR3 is CASGLSAGSSYNEQFF. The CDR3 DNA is TGTGCTAGTGGTTTGTCTGCGGGGAGCTCCTACAATGAGCAGTTCTTC.

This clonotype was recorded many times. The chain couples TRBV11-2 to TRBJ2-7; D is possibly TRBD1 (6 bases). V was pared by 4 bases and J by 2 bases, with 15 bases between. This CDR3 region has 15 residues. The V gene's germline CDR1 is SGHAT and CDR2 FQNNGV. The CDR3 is CASSSQGSRTYEQYF. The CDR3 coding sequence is TGTGCCAGCAGCTCTCAGGGGTCCAGGACCTACGAGCAGTACTTC.

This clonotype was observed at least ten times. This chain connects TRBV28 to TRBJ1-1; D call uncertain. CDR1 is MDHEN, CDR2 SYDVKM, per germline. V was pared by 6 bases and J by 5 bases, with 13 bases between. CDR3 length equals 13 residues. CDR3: CASRTWLRTEAFF. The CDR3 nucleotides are TGTGCCAGCAGAACCTGGTTGAGGACTGAAGCTTTCTTT.

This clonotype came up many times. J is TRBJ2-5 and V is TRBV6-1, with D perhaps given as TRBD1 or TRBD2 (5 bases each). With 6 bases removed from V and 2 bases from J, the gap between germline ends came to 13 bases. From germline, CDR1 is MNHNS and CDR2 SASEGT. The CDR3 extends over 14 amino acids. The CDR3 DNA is TGTGCCAGCAGGTCCGGGACGGGGCAAGAGACCCAGTACTTC. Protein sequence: CASRSGTGQETQYF.

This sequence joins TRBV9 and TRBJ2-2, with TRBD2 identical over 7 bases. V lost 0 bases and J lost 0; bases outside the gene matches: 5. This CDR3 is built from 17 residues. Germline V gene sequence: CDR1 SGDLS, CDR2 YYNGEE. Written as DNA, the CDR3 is TGTGCCAGCAGCGTAGCCGGGGGGTTCGCGAACACCGGGGAGCTGTTTTTT. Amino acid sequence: CASSVAGGFANTGELFF.